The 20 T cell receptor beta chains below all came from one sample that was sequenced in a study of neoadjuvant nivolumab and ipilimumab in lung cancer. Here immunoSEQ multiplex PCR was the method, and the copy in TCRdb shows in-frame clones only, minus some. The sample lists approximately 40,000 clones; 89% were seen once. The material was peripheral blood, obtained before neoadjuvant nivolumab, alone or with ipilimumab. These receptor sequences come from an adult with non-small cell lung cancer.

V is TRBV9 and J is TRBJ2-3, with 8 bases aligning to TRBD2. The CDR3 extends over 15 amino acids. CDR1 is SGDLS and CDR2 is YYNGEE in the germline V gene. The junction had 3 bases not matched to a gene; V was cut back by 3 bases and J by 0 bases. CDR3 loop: CASSDSGVSTDTQYF. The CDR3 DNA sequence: TGTGCCAGCAGCGATAGCGGGGTCAGCACAGATACGCAGTATTTT.

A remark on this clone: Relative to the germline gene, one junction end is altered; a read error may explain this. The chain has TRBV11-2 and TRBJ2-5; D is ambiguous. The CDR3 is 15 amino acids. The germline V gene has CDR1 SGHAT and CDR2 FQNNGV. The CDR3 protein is CARSSPRSVYETQYF. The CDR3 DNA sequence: TGTGCCAGAAGCTCCCCCCGGAGCGTTTATGAGACCCAGTACTTC.

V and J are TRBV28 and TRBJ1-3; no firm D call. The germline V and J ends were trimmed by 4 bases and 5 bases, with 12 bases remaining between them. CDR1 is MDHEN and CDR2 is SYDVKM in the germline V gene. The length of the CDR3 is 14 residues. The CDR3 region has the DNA TGTGCCAGCAGTTCCCCCTTTCCGCGAAACACCATATATTTT. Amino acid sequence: CASSSPFPRNTIYF.

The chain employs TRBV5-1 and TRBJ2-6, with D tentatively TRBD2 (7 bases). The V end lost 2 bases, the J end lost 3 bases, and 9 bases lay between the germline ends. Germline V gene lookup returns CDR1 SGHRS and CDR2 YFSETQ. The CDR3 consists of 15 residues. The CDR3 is CASSFGGHGANVLTF. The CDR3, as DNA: TGCGCCAGCAGCTTCGGGGGGCATGGGGCCAACGTCCTGACTTTC.

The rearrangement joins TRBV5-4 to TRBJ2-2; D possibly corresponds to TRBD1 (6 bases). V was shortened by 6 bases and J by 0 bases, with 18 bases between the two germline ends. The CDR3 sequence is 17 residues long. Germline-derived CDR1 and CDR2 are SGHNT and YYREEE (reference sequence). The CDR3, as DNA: TGTGCCAGCACCTACGGACAGCCCGGCGCGAACACCGGGGAGCTGTTTTTT. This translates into CASTYGQPGANTGELFF.

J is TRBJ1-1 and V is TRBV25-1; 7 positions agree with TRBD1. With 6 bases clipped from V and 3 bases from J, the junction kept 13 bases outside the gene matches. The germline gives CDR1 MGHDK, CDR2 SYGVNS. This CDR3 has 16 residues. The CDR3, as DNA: TGTGCCAGCAGCGAGTCCTATACAGGGGCGTACACTGAAGCTTTCTTT. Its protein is CASSESYTGAYTEAFF.

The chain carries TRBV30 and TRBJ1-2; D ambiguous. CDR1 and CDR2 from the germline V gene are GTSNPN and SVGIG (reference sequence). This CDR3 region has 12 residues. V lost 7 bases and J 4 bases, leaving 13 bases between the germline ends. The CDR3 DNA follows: TGTGCCTCGAAATCCAGCAGCTATGGCTACACCTTC. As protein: CASKSSSYGYTF. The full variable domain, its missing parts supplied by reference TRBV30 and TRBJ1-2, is SQTIHQWPATLVQPVGSPLSLECTVEGTSNPNLYWYRQAAGRGLQLLFYSVGIGQISSEVPQNLSASRPQDRQFILSSKKLLLSDSGFYLCASKSSSYGYTFGSGTRLTVV.

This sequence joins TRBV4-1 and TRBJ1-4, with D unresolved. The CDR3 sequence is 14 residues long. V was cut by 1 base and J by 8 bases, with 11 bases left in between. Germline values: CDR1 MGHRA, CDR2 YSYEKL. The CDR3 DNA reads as TGCGCCAGCAGCCAAGTATTTAAGGGCGAAAAACTGTTTTTT. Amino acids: CASSQVFKGEKLFF.

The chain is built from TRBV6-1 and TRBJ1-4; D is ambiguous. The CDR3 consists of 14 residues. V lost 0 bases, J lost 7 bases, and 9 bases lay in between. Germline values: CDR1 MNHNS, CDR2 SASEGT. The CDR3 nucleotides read TGTGCCAGCAGTGAAGCAGGGTTAGGTGAAAAACTGTTTTTT. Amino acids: CASSEAGLGEKLFF.

The CDR3 nucleotides are TGTGCCAGCAGCTTCGGGACTAGCGGGATAACAGATACGCAGTATTTT. Translating gives CASSFGTSGITDTQYF. V gene TRBV11-2 combines with J gene TRBJ2-3; TRBD2 matches 13 bases. Per germline, CDR1 SGHAT and CDR2 FQNNGV. V was pared by 3 bases and J by 3 bases, with 3 bases of the junction left unmatched. This CDR3 contains 16 residues. The full variable domain, with the rest looked up from reference TRBV11-2 and TRBJ2-3, is EAGVAQSPRYKIIEKRQSVAFWCNPISGHATLYWYQQILGQGPKLLIQFQNNGVVDDSQLPKDRFSAERLKGVDSTLKIQPAKLEDSAVYLCASSFGTSGITDTQYFGPGTRLTVL.

The CDR3 is CASSPRTANTGELFF. The CDR3 bases are TGTGCCAGCAGCCCCCGGACAGCGAACACCGGGGAGCTGTTTTTT. This rearrangement joins TRBV9 to TRBJ2-2, with D possibly TRBD1 on 6 matching bases. Germline loops: CDR1 SGDLS, CDR2 YYNGEE. The CDR3 consists of 15 residues. V shed 4 bases and J shed 0 bases, with 10 bases lying between them.

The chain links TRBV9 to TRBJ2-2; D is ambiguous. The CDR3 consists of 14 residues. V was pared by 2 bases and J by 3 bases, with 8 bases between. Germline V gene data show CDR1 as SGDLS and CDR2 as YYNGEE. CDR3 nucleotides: TGTGCCAGCAGCGTGTACTCCGACACCGGGGAGCTGTTTTTT. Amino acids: CASSVYSDTGELFF.

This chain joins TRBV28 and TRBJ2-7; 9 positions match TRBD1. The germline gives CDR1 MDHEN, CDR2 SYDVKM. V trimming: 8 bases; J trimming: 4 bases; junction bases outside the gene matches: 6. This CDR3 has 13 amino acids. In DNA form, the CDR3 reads TGTGCCAGCGCCCCGGGGACAGGGTACGAGCAGTACTTC. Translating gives CASAPGTGYEQYF.

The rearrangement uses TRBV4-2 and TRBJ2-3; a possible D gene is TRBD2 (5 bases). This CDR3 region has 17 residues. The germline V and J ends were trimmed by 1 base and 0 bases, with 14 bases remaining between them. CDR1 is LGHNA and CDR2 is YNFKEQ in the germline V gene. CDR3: CASSQGRGGSSTDTQYF. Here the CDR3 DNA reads TGTGCCAGCAGCCAAGGGCGTGGCGGGTCTAGCACAGATACGCAGTATTTT.

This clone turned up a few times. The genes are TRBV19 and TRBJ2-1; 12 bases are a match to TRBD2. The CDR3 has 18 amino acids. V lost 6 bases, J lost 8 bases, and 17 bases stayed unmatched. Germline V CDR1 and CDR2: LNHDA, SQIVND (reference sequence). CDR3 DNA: TGTGCCAGTAGGGGGGGCGTGACTAGCGGGAGTAAACTAGATGAGCAGTTCTTC. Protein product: CASRGGVTSGSKLDEQFF.

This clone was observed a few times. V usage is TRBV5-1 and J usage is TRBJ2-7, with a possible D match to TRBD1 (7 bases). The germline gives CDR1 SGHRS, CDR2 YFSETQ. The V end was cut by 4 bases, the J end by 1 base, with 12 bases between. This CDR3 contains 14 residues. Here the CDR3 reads CASSSQGGSYEQYF. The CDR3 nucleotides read TGCGCCAGCAGCAGCCAGGGGGGTTCCTACGAGCAGTACTTC.

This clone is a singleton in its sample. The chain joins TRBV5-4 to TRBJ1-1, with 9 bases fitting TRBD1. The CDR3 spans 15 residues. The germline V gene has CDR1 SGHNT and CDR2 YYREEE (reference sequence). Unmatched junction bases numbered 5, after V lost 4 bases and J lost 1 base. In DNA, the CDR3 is TGTGCCAGCAGCGACGACAGGGGGGCGAACACTGAAGCTTTCTTT. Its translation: CASSDDRGANTEAFF.

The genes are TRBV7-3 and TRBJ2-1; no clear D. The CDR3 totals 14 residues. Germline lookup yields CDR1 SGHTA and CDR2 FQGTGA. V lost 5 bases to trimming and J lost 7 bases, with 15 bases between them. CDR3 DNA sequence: TGTGCCAGCAGCCCGGGCCCCCCCCTGAATGAGCAGTTCTTC. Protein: CASSPGPPLNEQFF.

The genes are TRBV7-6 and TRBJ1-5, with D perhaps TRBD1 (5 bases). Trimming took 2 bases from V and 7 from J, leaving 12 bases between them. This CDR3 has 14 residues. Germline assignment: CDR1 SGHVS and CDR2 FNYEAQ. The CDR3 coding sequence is TGTGCCAGCAGCTTACGGCAGGGAGACCAGCCCCAGCATTTT. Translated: CASSLRQGDQPQHF.

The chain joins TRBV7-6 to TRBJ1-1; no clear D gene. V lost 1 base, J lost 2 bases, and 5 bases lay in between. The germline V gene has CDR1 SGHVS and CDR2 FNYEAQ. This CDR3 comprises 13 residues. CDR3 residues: CASSLEINTEAFF. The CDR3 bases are TGTGCCAGCAGCTTAGAAATAAACACTGAAGCTTTCTTT.